This TCR beta chain was captured in a study of OX40 agonist ivuxolimab in advanced cancers. Across the study: Patients' therapy was ivuxolimab, an antibody that acts as an agonist of OX40 (CD134). Patient treatment consisted of intravenous ivuxolimab administration every 2 weeks at 0.01 to 10 mg/kg. Overall study results and limits: The work left the antigen specificity of expanded peripheral T cells undetermined.

The sampling schedule covered blood at baseline, cycle 4 day 1, and cycle 7 day 1. Germline V lookup: CDR1 SEHNR, CDR2 FQNEAQ (reference sequence). This CDR3 comprises 14 residues. V trimming: 5 bases; J trimming: 5 bases; junction bases outside the gene matches: 7. TCRdb's copy holds only in-frame clones and misses some; the assay was immunoSEQ multiplex PCR. The repertoire holds 70,000 to 95,000 clones, approximately 94% seen once, with 2% to 3% in the top ten. On this clone: Antigen specificity is unknown.

The chain recombines TRBV7-9 with TRBJ2-5, with 8 bases lining up with TRBD2. The sequence was obtained from an adult with an advanced solid tumor such as melanoma, head and neck, liver or kidney cancer. The material sequenced was CD4+ or CD8+ T cells sorted from blood, taken in a trial of the OX40 agonist ivuxolimab. CDR3 protein: CASSSSGNRETQYF. The CDR3 DNA follows: TGTGCCAGCAGCAGTAGCGGGAATAGGGAGACCCAGTACTTC.